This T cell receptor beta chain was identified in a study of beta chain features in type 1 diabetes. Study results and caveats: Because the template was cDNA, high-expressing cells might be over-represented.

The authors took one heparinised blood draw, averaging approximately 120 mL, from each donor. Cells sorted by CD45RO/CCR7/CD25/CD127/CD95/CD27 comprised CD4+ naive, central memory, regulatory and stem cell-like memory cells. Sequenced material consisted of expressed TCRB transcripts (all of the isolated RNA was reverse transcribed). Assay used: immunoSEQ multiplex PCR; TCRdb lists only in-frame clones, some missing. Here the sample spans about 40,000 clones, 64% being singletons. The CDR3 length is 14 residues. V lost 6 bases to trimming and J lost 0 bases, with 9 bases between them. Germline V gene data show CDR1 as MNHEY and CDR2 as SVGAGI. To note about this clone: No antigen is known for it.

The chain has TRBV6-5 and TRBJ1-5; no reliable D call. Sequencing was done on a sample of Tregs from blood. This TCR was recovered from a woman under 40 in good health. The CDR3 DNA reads TGTGCCAGCAGGGAGGGTAATAGCAATCAGCCCCAGCATTTT. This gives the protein CASREGNSNQPQHF.